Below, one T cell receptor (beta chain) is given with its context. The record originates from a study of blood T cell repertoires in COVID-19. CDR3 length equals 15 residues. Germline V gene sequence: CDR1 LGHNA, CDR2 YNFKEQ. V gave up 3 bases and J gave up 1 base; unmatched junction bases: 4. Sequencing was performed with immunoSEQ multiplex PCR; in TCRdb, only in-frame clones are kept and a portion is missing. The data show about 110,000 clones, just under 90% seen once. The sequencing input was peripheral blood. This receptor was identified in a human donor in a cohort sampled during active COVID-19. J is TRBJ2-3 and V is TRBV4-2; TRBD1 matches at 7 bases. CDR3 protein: CASSHLDRGTDTQYF. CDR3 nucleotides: TGTGCCAGCAGCCATCTTGACAGGGGCACAGATACGCAGTATTTT.